The rows below give T cell receptor beta chains drawn from one sample of a study of control samples from healthy donors and cancer patients. Libraries were prepared by immunoSEQ multiplex PCR; TCRdb keeps only in-frame clonotypes and omits some of them. The sample consists of about 140,000 clones, roughly nine tenths of them appearing once. The sample taken for sequencing was blood. The receptor set was obtained from a man between 18 and 29 years old in good health. Each CDR3 is given with its conserved first and last residue. D genes are given only for firm matches. The listing skips clone size in some rows; elsewhere it reads once, few, many or a size class.

>NA|TRBV5-1|NA|TRBJ1-1
CASSAAGFLEAFF
TGCGCCAGCAGCGCAGCAGGGTTCCTTGAAGCTTTCTTT
>NA|TRBV3-1/TRBV3-2|NA|TRBJ1-2
CASSQEGSGAYGYTF
TGTGCCAGCAGCCAAGAAGGGAGTGGGGCCTATGGCTACACCTTC
>NA|TRBV4-2|NA|TRBJ1-4
CASSQTPGDHNEKLFF
TGTGCCAGCAGCCAGACCCCGGGAGACCATAATGAAAAACTGTTTTTT
>NA|TRBV6-5|NA|TRBJ1-1
CASSYSGLTEAFF
TGTGCCAGCAGTTACTCGGGCTTAACTGAAGCTTTCTTT
>NA|TRBV6-5|NA|TRBJ1-1
CASSHLESNTEAFF
TGTGCCAGCAGTCATCTTGAGAGTAACACTGAAGCTTTCTTT
>NA|TRBV4-3|NA|TRBJ2-3
CASSQYRTDTQYF
TGCGCCAGCAGCCAATATCGCACAGATACGCAGTATTTT
>NA|TRBV6-6|once|TRBJ2-1
CASRSGANNEQFF
TGTGCCAGCAGATCGGGGGCCAACAATGAGCAGTTCTTC
>TRBD1|TRBV25-1|NA|TRBJ1-1
CASSARDRGSSGAFF
TGTGCCAGCAGTGCACGGGACAGGGGGTCATCGGGAGCTTTCTTT
>NA|TRBV7-2|NA|TRBJ2-7
CASSSASGASYEQYF
TGTGCCAGCAGCTCCGCATCAGGGGCCTCCTACGAGCAGTACTTC
>NA|TRBV6-6|NA|TRBJ2-5
CASSQKRVEETQYF
TGTGCCAGCAGCCAAAAAAGGGTGGAAGAGACCCAGTACTTC
>NA|TRBV12-3/TRBV12-4|NA|TRBJ1-3
CASSSSPGNTIYF
TGTGCCAGCAGTTCCAGTCCTGGAAACACCATATATTTT
>NA|TRBV5-1|NA|TRBJ1-3
CASSLAGFGNTIYF
TGCGCCAGCAGCTTGGCCGGTTTTGGAAACACCATATATTTT
>NA|TRBV9|NA|TRBJ1-6
CASSVGGQWGSPLHF
TGTGCCAGCAGCGTAGGGGGGCAATGGGGTTCACCCCTCCACTTT
>NA|TRBV7-2|few|TRBJ1-5
CASSLEGFAQPQHF
TGTGCCAGCAGCTTAGAGGGGTTTGCTCAGCCCCAGCATTTT
>NA|TRBV7-2|NA|TRBJ2-4
CASSNRGGGNIQYF
TGTGCCAGCAGCAACCGAGGGGGGGGAAACATTCAGTACTTC
>NA|TRBV19|NA|TRBJ1-2
CASSTQGNGYTF
TGTGCCAGTAGTACCCAGGGGAATGGCTACACCTTC